One and the same sample provided the 20 T cell receptor beta chains below, sequenced in a study of early T cells in non-severe SARS-CoV-2 infection. One entry per CDR3 protein results from TCRdb running MiXCR on the 5' RACE reads. The table has under 25,000 distinct CDR3 sequences, roughly 4.5% seen once. Specimen: whole blood. The receptor set was obtained from an adult who was a healthcare worker with PCR-confirmed SARS-CoV-2 infection or an uninfected control (not recorded which).

This clonotype was detected ten times or more. This chain uses TRBV5-1 with TRBJ2-7; no clear D. Trimming pared 4 bases from V and 0 bases from J, leaving 14 bases between. Germline CDR1 reads SGHRS; CDR2 reads YFSETQ. CDR3 length: 15 amino acids. CDR3 sequence: CASSVVTTVSYEQYF. In nucleotides, the CDR3 is TGCGCCAGCAGCGTGGTTACCACCGTCTCCTACGAGCAGTACTTC.

The table lists this clonotype with many counts. The rearrangement uses TRBV2 and TRBJ1-5, with TRBD1 as a possible D gene (6 bases). Germline CDR1 SNHLY, CDR2 FYNNEI. This CDR3 region has 17 residues. V lost 7 bases and J 4 bases, leaving 23 bases between the germline ends. The CDR3 nucleotides are TGTGCCAGCAACCAATACAAGGGGGGCGCGGTGAATCAGCCCCAGCATTTT. This codes for CASNQYKGGAVNQPQHF.

This clonotype was picked up a small number of times. This rearrangement joins TRBV7-9 to TRBJ2-6; D is undetermined. Germline-derived CDR1 and CDR2 are SEHNR and FQNEAQ (reference sequence). The germline V and J ends were trimmed by 5 bases and 0 bases, with 8 bases remaining between them. The CDR3 totals 15 residues. This CDR3 reads CASSPDISGANVLTF. The CDR3 DNA reads TGTGCCAGCAGCCCAGACATCTCTGGGGCCAACGTCCTGACTTTC.

This clonotype was observed many times. This chain links TRBV5-1 with TRBJ2-2, with TRBD2 matching over 9 bases. Germline loops: CDR1 SGHRS, CDR2 YFSETQ. V dropped 0 bases and J dropped 4; count of bases not matched to a gene: 4. The CDR3 consists of 16 residues. The CDR3 is CASSLDSGGTTGELFF. In nucleotides, the CDR3 is TGCGCCAGCAGCTTGGATAGCGGGGGAACCACCGGGGAGCTGTTTTTT.

This clonotype was detected a few times. The chain couples TRBV9 to TRBJ2-5, with D possibly TRBD2 on 5 matching bases. The CDR3 sequence is 13 residues long. The germline V gene encodes CDR1 SGDLS and CDR2 YYNGEE. The V end lost 4 bases, the J end lost 4 bases, and 11 bases lay between the germline ends. The DNA for the CDR3 is TGTGCCAGCAGCCTATCGAGGGCAGAGACCCAGTACTTC. It translates to CASSLSRAETQYF.

Many counts were recorded for this clonotype. V is TRBV4-1 and J is TRBJ2-1; weak D call: TRBD1 (5 bases). This CDR3 is built from 16 residues. V was cut by 0 bases and J by 6 bases, with 15 bases left in between. Germline-derived CDR1 and CDR2 are MGHRA and YSYEKL. The CDR3 sequence: CASSQESQGGINEQFF. Here the CDR3 DNA reads TGCGCCAGCAGCCAAGAAAGTCAGGGCGGAATCAATGAGCAGTTCTTC.

The genes are TRBV7-6 and TRBJ1-6, with a tentative D call TRBD1 (6 bases). The CDR3 has 18 amino acids. Germline V gene lookup returns CDR1 SGHVS and CDR2 FNYEAQ. Trimming left V 5 bases short and J 9 bases short, with 26 bases between. CDR3 nucleotides: TGTGCCAGCAGCCCGCGAACACAGGGTACTATAATTGGTTCACCCCTCCACTTT. Translated: CASSPRTQGTIIGSPLHF.

This clonotype was recorded many times. The rearrangement joins TRBV7-8 to TRBJ1-4, with TRBD1 matching over 9 bases. CDR3 length: 15 residues. V was pared by 2 bases and J by 8 bases, with 6 bases of the junction left unmatched. From germline, CDR1 is SGHVS and CDR2 FQNEAQ. CDR3 sequence reads: CASSLTGTGREKLFF. Here the CDR3 DNA reads TGTGCCAGCAGCTTAACCGGGACAGGGAGGGAAAAACTGTTTTTT.

The genes are TRBV20-1 and TRBJ1-5; D ambiguous. Germline CDR1 reads DFQATT; CDR2 reads SNEGSKA (reference sequence). With 0 bases removed from V and 4 bases from J, the gap between germline ends came to 19 bases. This CDR3 region has 17 residues. The CDR3 reads CSARDLWVREGNQPQHF. DNA of the CDR3: TGCAGTGCTAGAGATCTCTGGGTGAGGGAGGGTAATCAGCCCCAGCATTTT.

The genes are TRBV20-1 and TRBJ1-4; D remains unclear. This CDR3 is 13 amino acids long. CDR1 is DFQATT, CDR2 SNEGSKA, per germline (reference sequence). Trimming cost V 7 bases and J 10 bases, with 19 bases left between them. The CDR3 loop reads CSGIGVEGGKLFF. The CDR3 DNA sequence: TGCAGTGGGATCGGGGTAGAAGGCGGAAAACTGTTTTTT.

This clonotype was detected a few times. V is TRBV20-1 and J is TRBJ2-2; perhaps TRBD1 as D (5 bases). Germline lookup yields CDR1 DFQATT and CDR2 SNEGSKA (reference sequence). Deletions cut 0 bases from V and 6 bases from J, with 8 bases between. The CDR3 runs to 13 residues. In nucleotides, the CDR3 is TGCAGTGCTAGAGACAGGGTATCCGGGGAGCTGTTTTTT. Protein sequence: CSARDRVSGELFF.

This clonotype was seen a handful of times. This sequence joins TRBV7-2 and TRBJ1-6; D is unclear. Trimming took off 1 base at V and 7 bases at J, with 14 bases between the two ends. The CDR3 consists of 16 residues. Per the germline V gene, CDR1 is SGHTA and CDR2 is FQGNSA. The CDR3 reads CASSLVGGFGNSPLHF. In DNA, the CDR3 is TGTGCCAGCAGCTTAGTCGGCGGCTTCGGGAATTCACCCCTCCACTTT.

This clonotype has a count of ten or more. CDR3 protein: CASSWGGGREDTQYF. CDR3 DNA: TGTGCCAGCAGTTGGGGCGGGGGCAGGGAAGATACGCAGTATTTT. The V and J genes are TRBV12-3 or TRBV12-4 and TRBJ2-3; TRBD2 is a possible D gene (7 bases). CDR3 length: 15 residues. V was clipped by 4 bases and J by 5 bases, with 16 bases between them.

This clonotype showed up many times. J is TRBJ2-5 and V is TRBV4-3, with a weak D call TRBD2 (6 bases). CDR1 LGHNA and CDR2 YSLEER come from the germline V gene. This CDR3 is 14 amino acids long. Deletions cut 1 base from V and 1 base from J, with 7 bases between. The CDR3 region has the DNA TGCGCCAGCAGCCAAGTCGGGAGCCAAGAGACCCAGTACTTC. Its translation: CASSQVGSQETQYF.

This clonotype was observed many times. The chain combines TRBV12-3 or TRBV12-4 with TRBJ1-5, with D unclear. CDR3 length: 15 amino acids. The ends were cut back, 6 bases at V and 3 bases at J, with 15 bases in the middle. CDR3 residues: CASSRAGSNNQPQHF. The CDR3, as DNA: TGTGCCAGCAGCCGGGCGGGGAGTAACAATCAGCCCCAGCATTTT.

In its sample, this clonotype was seen many times. This rearrangement joins TRBV18 to TRBJ1-3, with D unresolved. This CDR3 comprises 14 residues. V was cut by 3 bases and J by 0 bases, with 6 bases left in between. Germline loops: CDR1 KGHSH, CDR2 LQKENI. CDR3 region: CASSPDGSGNTIYF. The CDR3 nucleotides are TGTGCCAGCTCACCGGACGGCTCTGGAAACACCATATATTTT.

This clonotype appeared a few times. The rearrangement links TRBV5-6 to TRBJ1-2, with D unclear. V shed 3 bases and J shed 1 base, with 13 bases lying between them. This CDR3 has 15 amino acids. Germline values: CDR1 SGHDT, CDR2 YYEEEE. CDR3 sequence: CASSSLTLINYGYTF. The CDR3, as DNA: TGTGCCAGCAGCTCCCTGACATTAATTAACTATGGCTACACCTTC.

Only a few counts were recorded for this clonotype. This rearrangement joins TRBV24-1 to TRBJ2-3; 9 bases align to TRBD1. Germline V CDR1 and CDR2: KGHDR, SFDVKD. The CDR3 consists of 17 residues. Trimming took 3 bases from V and 2 from J; bases not matched to a gene: 8. The CDR3 region has the DNA TGTGCCACCAGTGATGCGCCGGGACAGGGTTTCACAGATACGCAGTATTTT. The encoded protein is CATSDAPGQGFTDTQYF.

This clonotype is deemed medium-sized. This chain uses TRBV6-5 with TRBJ2-1, with unresolved D. V lost 4 bases, J lost 7 bases, and 11 bases lay in between. This CDR3 region has 13 residues. The germline V gene has CDR1 MNHEY and CDR2 SVGAGI. In DNA, the CDR3 is TGTGCCAGCAGTTCCCCCCTTAGGAATGAGCAGTTCTTC. Amino acids: CASSSPLRNEQFF.

The chain uses TRBV20-1 and TRBJ2-7; D unresolved. The germline V and J ends were trimmed by 3 bases and 3 bases, with 6 bases remaining between them. CDR1 DFQATT and CDR2 SNEGSKA come from the germline V gene (reference sequence). This CDR3 has 11 amino acids. The CDR3 here is CSASLGYEQYF. For the CDR3, the DNA is TGCAGTGCTAGCCTGGGCTACGAGCAGTACTTC.